This TCR beta chain was retrieved from a study of breast tumors, draining lymph nodes, adjacent tissues. Worth noting for this clonotype: This could be a read error, since a much larger clone is one nucleotide away.

One entry per CDR3 protein, called by TCRdb with MiXCR from the multiplex PCR reads. Of more than 50,000 distinct CDR3 sequences listed, approximately 57% are singletons. The CDR3 is made up of 14 amino acids. Per germline, CDR1 KGHSH and CDR2 LQKENI. The sample comprised breast tumor tissue. The genes are TRBV18 and TRBJ2-1; the D gene is possibly TRBD2 (7 bases). This receptor was identified in a female donor with breast cancer. Some clones in this sample may be carry-over from other donors' samples. The CDR3 loop is CASSPQGGPDEQSF. The DNA for the CDR3 is TGTGCCAGCTCACCACAGGGGGGGCCGGATGAGCAGTCCTTC.